This entry describes one T cell receptor beta chain. Its antigen is still unknown. Sequencing was performed with immunoSEQ multiplex PCR; in TCRdb, only in-frame clones are kept and a portion is missing. Among 100,000 to 150,000 clones listed, approximately 88% were seen once. These data come from a study of identifying expanded T cells in peripheral blood. Study-level results: Over two and four weeks, about 16.4 and 19 clones changed, versus approximately 1.1 between replicates.

The germline CDR1 and CDR2 sequences are MNHEY and SVGAGI. V was shortened by 0 bases and J by 6 bases, with 15 bases between the two germline ends. This CDR3 is 15 amino acids long. During the collection period, no donor immune events like infections were recorded. This chain links TRBV6-5 with TRBJ2-7; the D is unclear. The sequenced sample consisted of blood. The receptor comes from a person aged 18 to 75 in good health. In DNA form, the CDR3 reads TGTGCCAGCAGTTACTCGATCTCGTTGGAGACCGAGCAGTACTTC. It translates to CASSYSISLETEQYF.